The 21 T cell receptor beta chains reported below all come from one sample, sequenced in a study of T cell changes during pregnancy in multiple sclerosis. TCRdb keeps only in-frame clones here, not all; method: immunoSEQ multiplex PCR. The sample has roughly 84,000 clones, over 85% seen once. Sequences were derived from peripheral blood, sampled in the third trimester of pregnancy. All receptors derive from a female donor in good health, enrolled as a control in a pregnancy study.

CDR3 residues: CASSPIDSSYEQYF. CDR3 coding DNA: TGTGCCAGCTCACCAATAGATAGTTCCTACGAGCAGTACTTC. The rearrangement joins TRBV18 to TRBJ2-7; D not resolved. Germline V gene lookup returns CDR1 KGHSH and CDR2 LQKENI. Between the trimmed V and J ends, which lost 2 bases and 1 base, there was a span of 9 bases. This CDR3 has 14 residues.

The CDR3 sequence is CASSLRFGTANTGELFF. CDR3 coding DNA: TGTGCCAGCAGTTTACGGTTTGGGACAGCGAACACCGGGGAGCTGTTTTTT. The chain has TRBV27 and TRBJ2-2; 7 bases match TRBD1. The junction had 6 bases not matched to a gene; V was cut back by 2 bases and J by 0 bases. The CDR3 consists of 17 residues. Germline V gene data show CDR1 as MNHEY and CDR2 as SMNVEV (reference sequence).

J is TRBJ2-1 and V is TRBV7-8; 10 positions match TRBD2. Germline V gene data show CDR1 as SGHVS and CDR2 as FQNEAQ. The V and J ends lost 5 bases and 7 bases, in that order; junction bases with no gene match: 8. CDR3 length equals 15 residues. CDR3 coding DNA: TGTGCCAGCAGCCCCGGGACTAGCGTAAGGAATGAGCAGTTCTTC. Amino acids: CASSPGTSVRNEQFF.

The chain carries TRBV6-5 and TRBJ2-3; D possibly corresponds to TRBD1 (6 bases). V was shortened by 6 bases and J by 2 bases, with 12 bases between the two germline ends. The CDR3 spans 14 residues. Germline assignment: CDR1 MNHEY and CDR2 SVGAGI. The CDR3 loop reads CASSRRTVTDTQYF. In DNA form, the CDR3 reads TGTGCCAGCAGCCGCCGGACAGTCACAGATACGCAGTATTTT.

This chain connects TRBV5-1 to TRBJ1-2, with 9 bases fitting TRBD1. Germline CDR1 reads SGHRS; CDR2 reads YFSETQ. V gave up 1 base and J gave up 0 bases; unmatched junction bases: 4. The CDR3 runs to 16 residues. CDR3 sequence: CASSLPRQGANYGYTF. The CDR3 nucleotides read TGCGCCAGCAGCTTGCCCCGACAGGGGGCTAACTATGGCTACACCTTC.

This chain uses TRBV28 with TRBJ2-1; TRBD1 matches 8 bases. The germline V gene encodes CDR1 MDHEN and CDR2 SYDVKM. The CDR3 has 12 amino acids. The V gene end was trimmed by 6 bases and the J gene end by 14 bases; junction bases not matched to a gene: 9. CDR3 DNA sequence: TGTGCCAGCAGCCCAAAACAGGGGGTGAAGTTCTTC. It translates to CASSPKQGVKFF.

The chain employs TRBV29-1 and TRBJ1-2; perhaps TRBD1 as D (6 bases). The ends were cut back, 4 bases at V and 6 bases at J, with 18 bases in the middle. Germline V gene lookup returns CDR1 SQVTM and CDR2 ANQGSEA. This CDR3 is 14 amino acids long. CDR3 loop: CSVVEDSPGDGYTF. The CDR3 region has the DNA TGCAGCGTTGTAGAGGACAGTCCAGGGGATGGCTACACCTTC.

This clone was observed once. Here the CDR3 reads CASSQSSSALGKETQYF. Here the CDR3 DNA reads TGCGCCAGCAGCCAATCATCTAGCGCGCTCGGAAAAGAGACCCAGTACTTC. The V and J genes are TRBV4-1 and TRBJ2-5; possibly TRBD2 for D (6 bases). The CDR3 loop spans 17 amino acids. Between the trimmed V and J ends, which lost 2 bases and 3 bases, there was a span of 19 bases. The V gene's germline CDR1 is MGHRA and CDR2 YSYEKL.

The chain uses TRBV6-6 and TRBJ2-7; 10 bases align to TRBD2. Per the germline V gene, CDR1 is MNHNY and CDR2 is SVGAGI (reference sequence). CDR3 length equals 15 residues. J was trimmed by 4 bases and V by 7 bases; bases with no gene match: 10. In DNA, the CDR3 is TGTGCCAGCATCGTAGCGGGAGGCGGCGGTTACGAGCAGTACTTC. The encoded protein is CASIVAGGGGYEQYF.

The chain carries TRBV27 and TRBJ2-1, with TRBD2 matching 10 bases. Germline lookup yields CDR1 MNHEY and CDR2 SMNVEV (reference sequence). The ends lost 8 bases at V and 8 bases at J; junction bases unmatched: 6. The CDR3 extends over 13 amino acids. CDR3 in amino acids: CASHSGRADEQFF. The DNA for the CDR3 is TGTGCCAGCCACAGCGGGAGGGCCGATGAGCAGTTCTTC.

This clone occurred once. This sequence joins TRBV28 and TRBJ2-7; 10 bases map to TRBD2. The length of the CDR3 is 19 residues. The V and J ends lost 6 bases and 5 bases, in that order; junction bases with no gene match: 22. The germline V gene has CDR1 MDHEN and CDR2 SYDVKM. The CDR3 sequence: CASRSWGRFLLAGVHEQYF. The CDR3 bases are TGTGCCAGCAGGAGTTGGGGACGTTTTTTGCTAGCGGGAGTGCACGAGCAGTACTTC.

The chain combines TRBV28 with TRBJ1-2; TRBD1 agrees at 9 bases. The length of the CDR3 is 14 residues. Germline V lookup: CDR1 MDHEN, CDR2 SYDVKM. V lost 6 bases and J lost 4; bases outside the gene matches: 6. The CDR3 DNA reads TGTGCCAGCAGGGGAACAGGGGGCGGCTATGGCTACACCTTC. This gives the protein CASRGTGGGYGYTF.

The rearrangement uses TRBV18 and TRBJ1-1; 7 nucleotides agree with TRBD1. The germline V gene encodes CDR1 KGHSH and CDR2 LQKENI. This CDR3 contains 16 residues. The V and J ends lost 3 bases and 6 bases, in that order; junction bases with no gene match: 13. The CDR3 coding sequence is TGTGCCAGCTCACCCTGGCAAGGGGGCGCGGGATCTGAAGCTTTCTTT. This gives the protein CASSPWQGGAGSEAFF.

The chain employs TRBV28 and TRBJ2-7, with TRBD1 matching 7 bases. Germline CDR1 MDHEN, CDR2 SYDVKM. The V segment lost 5 bases and the J segment 6 bases; nucleotides outside the gene matches: 4. The CDR3 is 12 residues long. The CDR3 protein is CASSIQGFEQYF. CDR3 DNA sequence: TGTGCCAGCAGTATACAGGGGTTCGAGCAGTACTTC.

A note on this clone: Germline and junction disagree at one end, which may indicate a read error. This chain joins TRBV7-7 and TRBJ2-1; 9 bases agree with TRBD1. The CDR3 runs 14 residues. CDR1 is SSHAT, CDR2 FNYEAQ, per germline (reference sequence). CDR3 in amino acids: CASSRGTGPNEQFF. For the CDR3, the DNA is TGTGCTAGCAGCCGCGGGACAGGGCCCAATGAGCAGTTCTTC.

This sequence joins TRBV18 and TRBJ2-5, with TRBD2 identical over 14 bases. The end of the DNA fits TRBJ2-7 better, so the J call may be wrong. There are 15 residues in the CDR3. Germline CDR1 reads KGHSH; CDR2 reads LQKENI. CDR3 nucleotides: TGTGCCAGCTCACCAGGGACTAGCGGGAGTAGCGAGCAGTACTTC. Translation: CASSPGTSGSSEQYF.

This chain uses TRBV5-4 with TRBJ2-5, with D possibly TRBD1 on 5 matching bases. CDR1 SGHNT and CDR2 YYREEE come from the germline V gene (reference sequence). V was pared by 0 bases and J by 0 bases, with 9 bases between. The CDR3 is made up of 15 amino acids. CDR3 sequence: CASSLGTSYQETQYF. The CDR3 nucleotides read TGTGCCAGCAGCTTGGGGACATCGTACCAAGAGACCCAGTACTTC.

The chain has TRBV5-6 and TRBJ2-7; a possible D gene is TRBD2 (5 bases). Germline V gene data show CDR1 as SGHDT and CDR2 as YYEEEE. V shed 0 bases and J shed 2 bases, with 12 bases lying between them. The CDR3 covers 15 residues. The DNA of the CDR3 is TGTGCCAGCAGCTTGGGGTTACGGGGAGCCTACGAGCAGTACTTC. Protein sequence: CASSLGLRGAYEQYF.

V is TRBV11-2 and J is TRBJ2-5; TRBD1 agrees at 9 bases. The V and J ends lost 6 bases and 5 bases, in that order; junction bases with no gene match: 13. The CDR3 contains 16 residues. Germline V CDR1 and CDR2: SGHAT, FQNNGV. CDR3 region: CASSHRQGVAVETQYF. The CDR3 DNA sequence: TGTGCCAGCAGTCATCGACAGGGGGTTGCCGTGGAGACCCAGTACTTC. Variable domain in full (rest from reference TRBV11-2 and TRBJ2-5): EAGVAQSPRYKIIEKRQSVAFWCNPISGHATLYWYQQILGQGPKLLIQFQNNGVVDDSQLPKDRFSAERLKGVDSTLKIQPAKLEDSAVYLCASSHRQGVAVETQYFGPGTRLLVL.

The chain recombines TRBV27 with TRBJ2-2; D is possibly TRBD1 (5 bases). Germline V CDR1 and CDR2: MNHEY, SMNVEV (reference sequence). Trimming shortened V by 1 base and J by 5 bases, and 17 bases separated the two germline ends. The CDR3 length is 17 residues. In DNA form, the CDR3 reads TGTGCCAGCAGTTTATTGGACGGACACTTTTGGACCGGGGAGCTGTTTTTT. Protein sequence: CASSLLDGHFWTGELFF.

V is TRBV7-8 and J is TRBJ2-7; D may be TRBD2 (5 bases). The CDR3 covers 17 residues. Trimming took 2 bases from V and 1 from J, leaving 18 bases between them. Germline assignment: CDR1 SGHVS and CDR2 FQNEAQ. This CDR3 reads CASSLPYRESESYEQYF. Here the CDR3 DNA reads TGTGCCAGCAGCTTACCGTACCGGGAATCCGAGTCCTACGAGCAGTACTTC. The full variable domain, with the rest looked up from reference TRBV7-8 and TRBJ2-7, is GAGVSQSPRYKVAKRGQDVALRCDPISGHVSLFWYQQALGQGPEFLTYFQNEAQLDKSGLPSDRFFAERPEGSVSTLKIQRTQQEDSAVYLCASSLPYRESESYEQYFGPGTRLTVT.